This is a list of T cell receptor beta chains from one sample in a study of blood T cell repertoires in COVID-19. Sequencing used immunoSEQ multiplex PCR; TCRdb keeps in-frame clones, though not all of them. The profile shows approximately 490,000 clones, around 90% of them singletons. What was sequenced was PBMCs or T cells enriched from blood (not recorded which). All receptors derive from a woman between 18 and 29 years old who had recovered from COVID-19. The CDR3 runs from the conserved cysteine through the conserved F or W. A D gene is named only where the DNA matches it firmly. Clone size is not always given. Where it is, it says once, few, many or a class for expanded clones.

abundance	j_gene	v_gene	len	d_gene	CDR3aa	CDR3nt
-	TRBJ1-5	TRBV6-6	17	TRBD1	CASSRAPRTGHNQPQHF	TGTGCCAGCAGTCGGGCCCCCCGGACAGGGCACAATCAGCCCCAGCATTTT
few	TRBJ2-5	TRBV2	15	TRBD2	CASSGTSGFQETQYF	TGTGCCAGCAGTGGGACTAGCGGGTTCCAAGAGACCCAGTACTTC
-	TRBJ1-2	TRBV30	13	TRBD1	CAWSVSQGGGYTF	TGTGCCTGGAGTGTAAGCCAGGGGGGTGGCTACACCTTC
-	TRBJ1-3	TRBV5-1	15	-	CASSQGPSSGNTIYF	TGCGCCAGCAGCCAGGGCCCAAGCTCTGGAAACACCATATATTTT
-	TRBJ2-3	TRBV30	14	-	CAWSEQDSTDTQYF	TGTGCCTGGAGTGAGCAAGATAGCACAGATACGCAGTATTTT
-	TRBJ1-1	TRBV27	16	-	CASSRPDTEGWAEAFF	TGTGCCAGCAGTAGACCGGACACCGAAGGTTGGGCTGAAGCTTTCTTT
once	TRBJ2-1	TRBV7-9	17	-	CASTSSNARSSYNEQFF	TGTGCCAGCACCTCCTCGAACGCAAGGAGCTCCTACAATGAGCAGTTCTTC
few	TRBJ2-5	TRBV7-8	13	-	CASSLGDQETQYF	TGTGCCAGCAGCTTAGGAGACCAAGAGACCCAGTACTTC
-	TRBJ2-5	TRBV28	16	TRBD2	CASSLPASGGQETQYF	TGTGCCAGCAGTTTACCGGCTAGCGGGGGCCAAGAGACCCAGTACTTC
-	TRBJ1-6	TRBV30	16	-	CAWRDDLSSYNSPLHF	TGTGCCTGGAGAGATGACTTGAGCTCCTATAATTCACCCCTCCACTTT
few	TRBJ1-1	TRBV19	11	-	CASDRGSSYFF	TGTGCCAGCGATAGGGGGAGTAGTTATTTCTTT
-	TRBJ1-5	TRBV20-1	14	-	CSASGLNSNQPQHF	TGCAGTGCTAGTGGGCTCAATAGCAATCAGCCCCAGCATTTT
-	TRBJ2-2	TRBV21-1	20	-	CASSKAEAGGPPTNTGELFF	TGTGCCAGCAGCAAAGCGGAAGCGGGGGGCCCCCCTACGAACACCGGGGAGCTGTTTTTT
-	TRBJ1-2	TRBV11-2	15	-	CASSFTYRVDYGYTF	TGTGCCAGCAGCTTCACTTACAGGGTCGACTATGGCTACACCTTC
-	TRBJ1-3	TRBV30	14	TRBD1	CAWTLTGAGNTIYF	TGTGCCTGGACCCTGACAGGGGCAGGAAACACCATATATTTT
-	TRBJ1-5	TRBV12-5	16	-	CASGPGDKYSNQPQHF	TGTGCTAGTGGCCCCGGGGACAAATATAGCAATCAGCCCCAGCATTTT
-	TRBJ1-6	TRBV27	13	-	CASVGGPGSPLHF	TGTGCCAGCGTCGGGGGGCCGGGTTCACCCCTCCACTTT
-	TRBJ1-1	TRBV5-1	14	-	CASSLDGRNTEAFF	TGCGCCAGCAGCTTGGATGGCAGGAACACTGAAGCTTTCTTT
-	TRBJ2-2	TRBV10-3	15	-	CAISESTPVTGELFF	TGTGCCATCAGTGAGTCGACTCCAGTCACCGGGGAGCTGTTTTTT
-	TRBJ1-6	TRBV19	14	TRBD1	CASSRTGWNSPLHF	TGTGCCAGTAGTAGGACAGGGTGGAATTCACCCCTCCACTTT
-	TRBJ2-1	TRBV21-1	17	-	CAREGGLGCFSYNEQFF	TGTGCCAGGGAGGGAGGTTTAGGATGTTTCTCCTACAATGAGCAGTTCTTC
-	TRBJ1-2	TRBV7-9	16	TRBD1	CASSRTIDRVNYGYTF	TGTGCCAGCAGTCGAACGATTGACAGGGTCAACTATGGCTACACCTTC
once	TRBJ2-5	TRBV28	16	-	CASSPYLRSSGRAQYF	TGTGCCAGCAGCCCCTACCTACGGAGCTCCGGCAGGGCCCAGTACTTC
-	TRBJ1-1	TRBV20-1	15	TRBD1	CSASPGTGGNTEAFF	TGCAGTGCAAGTCCCGGGACAGGGGGCAACACTGAAGCTTTCTTT
-	TRBJ1-6	TRBV14	17	-	CASSQAGRGWRNSPLHF	TGTGCCAGCAGCCAAGCGGGTAGGGGGTGGAGGAATTCACCCCTCCACTTT
-	TRBJ2-1	TRBV5-1	12	-	CASSLVRDEQFF	TGCGCCAGCAGCTTAGTCAGGGATGAGCAGTTCTTC
-	TRBJ1-4	TRBV28	14	-	CASSPGRTNEKLFF	TGTGCCAGCAGTCCAGGGCGTACTAATGAAAAACTGTTTTTT
-	TRBJ1-2	TRBV19	15	TRBD1	CASSMGQGEGWDYTF	TGTGCCAGTAGTATGGGACAGGGGGAAGGTTGGGACTACACCTTC
-	TRBJ1-1	TRBV11-1	15	-	CASSLGGVDYAEAFF	TGTGCCAGCAGCTTGGGAGGGGTAGATTACGCTGAAGCTTTCTTT
-	TRBJ2-5	TRBV3-1/TRBV3-2	17	-	CASSRQTGAEPKETQYF	TGTGCCAGCAGCCGCCAGACAGGCGCCGAACCCAAAGAGACCCAGTACTTC
-	TRBJ2-4	TRBV5-1	13	-	CASSLGGENIQYF	TGCGCCAGCAGCTTGGGGGGCGAAAACATTCAGTACTTC
-	TRBJ2-2	TRBV7-9	15	-	CASSERALNTGELFF	TGTGCCAGCAGCGAGAGGGCGCTGAACACCGGGGAGCTGTTTTTT
-	TRBJ1-6	TRBV2	13	-	CASSVVGPSSLHF	TGTGCCAGCAGTGTGGTTGGGCCCTCGTCCCTCCACTTT
-	TRBJ1-4	TRBV4-1	15	TRBD1	CASLPRTGSNEKLFF	TGCGCCAGCCTGCCCAGGACAGGATCTAATGAAAAACTGTTTTTT
-	TRBJ1-2	TRBV19	15	-	CASSVRVLGFYGYTF	TGTGCCAGTAGTGTCAGGGTCCTGGGTTTTTATGGCTACACCTTC
once	TRBJ2-1	TRBV5-4	16	TRBD2	CASSWYQRGPHNEQFF	TGTGCCAGCAGCTGGTACCAGCGGGGGCCCCACAATGAGCAGTTCTTC
-	TRBJ1-1	TRBV6-2/TRBV6-3	12	-	CASSTVRGGAFF	TGTGCCAGCAGTACCGTAAGGGGTGGAGCTTTCTTT
-	TRBJ1-1	TRBV7-2	17	-	CASSLRRGARTSTEAFF	TGTGCCAGCAGCTTACGGAGGGGCGCTCGGACCAGCACGGAAGCTTTCTTT
-	TRBJ1-2	TRBV19	13	-	CASTFRANYGYTF	TGTGCCAGTACATTTCGGGCTAACTATGGCTACACCTTC
-	TRBJ2-3	TRBV4-1	18	TRBD2	CASSQIKLAVLSTDTQYF	TGCGCCAGCAGCCAAATAAAACTAGCGGTACTTAGCACAGATACGCAGTATTTT
-	TRBJ2-3	TRBV30	12	-	CAWSAGTDTQYF	TGTGCCTGGAGCGCGGGGACAGATACGCAGTATTTT
-	TRBJ1-1	TRBV30	14	-	CAWSVLRRNTEAFF	TGTGCCTGGAGTGTACTAAGGCGGAACACTGAAGCTTTCTTT
-	TRBJ1-2	TRBV19	15	-	CASSPDSGADYGYTF	TGTGCCAGTAGCCCGGACAGTGGGGCCGACTATGGCTACACCTTC
-	TRBJ2-3	TRBV10-3	18	TRBD2	CAISVSGSGGDFTDTQYF	TGTGCCATCAGTGTCTCGGGGAGCGGGGGTGACTTTACAGATACGCAGTATTTT
-	TRBJ1-6	TRBV19	14	TRBD1	CASSKDRGGSPLHF	TGTGCCAGTAGTAAGGACAGGGGAGGTTCACCCCTCCACTTT
-	TRBJ2-1	TRBV11-2	15	TRBD1	CASSLGSTGNNEQFF	TGTGCCAGCAGCTTAGGGTCGACAGGGAACAATGAGCAGTTCTTC
-	TRBJ1-5	TRBV10-3	15	TRBD1	CATALGTGSNQPQHF	TGTGCCACCGCCTTAGGGACAGGGAGTAATCAGCCCCAGCATTTT
-	TRBJ1-1	TRBV12-3/TRBV12-4	13	-	CASNRVEDTEAFF	TGTGCCAGCAACAGGGTGGAGGACACTGAAGCTTTCTTT
-	TRBJ2-7	TRBV30	13	TRBD1	CASAGTVRYEQYF	TGTGCCTCAGCCGGGACAGTTCGGTACGAGCAGTACTTC
-	TRBJ2-1	TRBV3-1/TRBV3-2	14	TRBD2	CASSRSGGFNEQFF	TGTGCCAGCAGCCGTAGCGGGGGCTTTAATGAGCAGTTCTTC
-	TRBJ2-7	TRBV29-1	11	-	CSASRGYEQYF	TGCAGCGCCTCCAGGGGTTACGAGCAGTACTTC
few	TRBJ2-7	TRBV5-1	15	-	CASSARDSGSHEQYF	TGCGCCAGCAGCGCCCGGGACAGCGGGTCCCACGAGCAGTACTTC
-	TRBJ2-5	TRBV3-1/TRBV3-2	12	-	CASSLVRETQYF	TGTGCCAGCAGCCTTGTGCGAGAGACCCAGTACTTC
few	TRBJ1-3	TRBV6-5	14	-	CASSKMSSGNTIYF	TGTGCCAGCAGTAAAATGAGCTCTGGAAACACCATATATTTT
-	TRBJ2-3	TRBV7-8	16	TRBD2	CASSFTSGQSTDTQYF	TGTGCCAGCAGCTTCACTAGCGGGCAGAGCACAGATACGCAGTATTTT
few	TRBJ2-1	TRBV3-1/TRBV3-2	11	-	CASSHRDEQFF	TGTGCCAGCAGCCATCGTGATGAGCAGTTCTTC
-	TRBJ1-2	TRBV5-1	16	TRBD1	CASSSSEGTGFYGYTF	TGCGCCAGCAGCTCCTCCGAGGGGACAGGGTTCTATGGCTACACCTTC
-	TRBJ2-7	TRBV4-1	14	TRBD1	CASSTRTGTYEQYF	TGCGCCAGCAGCACCCGGACAGGGACCTACGAGCAGTACTTC
-	TRBJ1-5	TRBV18	15	-	CASSPPSGVNQPQHF	TGTGCCAGCTCGCCTCCATCAGGGGTCAATCAGCCCCAGCATTTT
-	TRBJ2-7	TRBV6-5	14	TRBD1	CASSLPDRWSEQYF	TGTGCCAGCAGTCTCCCGGACAGGTGGAGCGAGCAGTACTTC